The 18 T cell receptor beta chains listed next were all sequenced from one sample in a study of blood T cells in healthy people across ages. Through a sample-barcoded 5' primer and a J-beta primer mix, a second PCR was run for about 7 to 12 cycles. TCRdb re-called the 5' RACE reads with MiXCR, one entry per CDR3 protein. The top ten clones hold approximately 20% of a sample with hundreds of thousands of distinct CDR3 sequences, around a fifth of them seen once. Sequenced material: blood. Source of these receptors: a man aged 65 to 79 in good health.

This clonotype has just a few counts. The chain recombines TRBV18 with TRBJ1-1, with D hard to call. V lost 2 bases to trimming and J lost 7 bases, with 14 bases between them. The CDR3 is made up of 14 amino acids. Per germline, CDR1 KGHSH and CDR2 LQKENI. The CDR3 region has the DNA TGTGCCAGCTCACCAATAGAGCCCCGGGGTGAAGCTTTCTTT. Its protein is CASSPIEPRGEAFF.

This clonotype was counted a few times. V usage is TRBV12-3 or TRBV12-4 and J usage is TRBJ2-5; TRBD2 aligns across 9 bases. The CDR3 runs to 17 residues. V dropped 3 bases and J dropped 2; count of bases not matched to a gene: 10. The DNA of the CDR3 is TGTGCCAGCAGTTTGGCTAGCGGGGCCGTCGTACAAGAGACCCAGTACTTC. Translation gives CASSLASGAVVQETQYF.

The V call is TRBV6-5, the J call TRBJ2-3; TRBD1 matches 8 bases. With 4 bases clipped from V and 6 bases from J, the junction kept 12 bases outside the gene matches. The CDR3 length is 16 residues. Germline V lookup: CDR1 MNHEY, CDR2 SVGAGI. CDR3 sequence: CASSSPRTGLRDTQYF. In DNA, the CDR3 is TGTGCCAGCAGTTCGCCCCGGACAGGGTTAAGGGATACGCAGTATTTT.

This chain uses TRBV28 with TRBJ2-2, with 9 bases that match TRBD2. The CDR3 spans 14 residues. The V and J ends lost 6 bases and 5 bases, in that order; junction bases with no gene match: 4. CDR1 is MDHEN, CDR2 SYDVKM, per germline. The CDR3 DNA is TGTGCCAGCAGGCGGGGGGGCAGGACCGGGGAGCTGTTTTTT. Translation gives CASRRGGRTGELFF.

This clonotype has a handful of counts. The chain is built from TRBV6-5 and TRBJ2-7; D remains ambiguous. Trimming cost V 2 bases and J 2 bases, with 7 bases left between them. This CDR3 is 13 amino acids long. Germline CDR1 MNHEY, CDR2 SVGAGI. The CDR3, as DNA: TGTGCCAGCAGTTACGGCAGAGCCTACGAGCAGTACTTC. Translated: CASSYGRAYEQYF.

In this sample, this clonotype turned up many times. V usage is TRBV29-1 and J usage is TRBJ2-7; D is possibly TRBD1 or TRBD2 (5 bases each). This CDR3 has 13 residues. Trimming took off 6 bases at V and 4 bases at J, with 16 bases between the two ends. CDR1 and CDR2 from the germline V gene are SQVTM and ANQGSEA. The CDR3 is CSVAGRDLYEQYF. CDR3 DNA sequence: TGCAGCGTCGCTGGACGGGACCTATACGAGCAGTACTTC.

In this sample, this clonotype turned up a few times. The chain couples TRBV14 to TRBJ1-4; D unresolved. There are 16 residues in the CDR3. V was trimmed by 0 bases and J by 0 bases, leaving 8 bases between them. CDR1 and CDR2 (germline): SGHDN, FVKESK. The chain's CDR3 is CASSQDMHATNEKLFF. CDR3 nucleotides: TGTGCCAGCAGCCAAGATATGCATGCAACTAATGAAAAACTGTTTTTT.

This clonotype has just one count. The J gene is TRBJ2-5, the V gene TRBV12-3 or TRBV12-4; 7 nucleotides line up with TRBD2. The CDR3 extends over 12 amino acids. Losses at the gene ends were 5 bases for V and 5 bases for J; bases not matched to a gene: 2. CDR3 DNA sequence: TGTGCCAGCAGTCGGGGGGTGGAGACCCAGTACTTC. Residues: CASSRGVETQYF.

This clonotype showed up just a few times. The chain carries TRBV5-1 and TRBJ1-2, with TRBD1 identical over 7 bases. V lost 0 bases to trimming and J lost 4 bases; unmatched junction nucleotides: 15. This CDR3 contains 18 residues. In germline, CDR1 is SGHRS, CDR2 YFSETQ. CDR3 in DNA: TGCGCCAGCAGCTTGGGAGGACCGTGGGAGAGGACAGGCTATGGCTACACCTTC. Its translation is CASSLGGPWERTGYGYTF.

V is TRBV7-9 and J is TRBJ1-4; D uncertain. With 2 bases removed from V and 11 bases from J, the gap between germline ends came to 6 bases. The germline CDR1 and CDR2 sequences are SEHNR and FQNEAQ (reference sequence). This CDR3 region has 11 residues. The CDR3, as DNA: TGTGCCAGCAGCTTAAAATGGAAACTGTTTTTT. Its protein is CASSLKWKLFF.

V usage is TRBV9 and J usage is TRBJ1-1; tentatively, D is TRBD1 (5 bases). The CDR3 runs 16 residues. The V end was cut by 4 bases, the J end by 2 bases, with 18 bases between. Germline assignment: CDR1 SGDLS and CDR2 YYNGEE. The chain's CDR3 is CASSPPRGEINTEAFF. DNA for the CDR3: TGTGCCAGCAGCCCTCCTCGGGGGGAGATTAACACTGAAGCTTTCTTT. The complete variable domain, with remaining parts taken from reference TRBV9 and TRBJ1-1, reads DSGVTQTPKHLITATGQRVTLRCSPRSGDLSVYWYQQSLDQGLQFLIQYYNGEERAKGNILERFSAQQFPDLHSELNLSSLELGDSALYFCASSPPRGEINTEAFFGQGTRLTVV.

This clonotype was observed a few times. This chain joins TRBV6-5 and TRBJ2-7; D remains unclear. V shed 5 bases and J shed 4 bases, with 18 bases lying between them. CDR3 length equals 15 residues. The germline V gene has CDR1 MNHEY and CDR2 SVGAGI. The CDR3 here is CASSHGSLPSYEQYF. CDR3 in DNA: TGTGCCAGCAGTCACGGTTCTCTCCCTTCATACGAGCAGTACTTC.

V is TRBV7-8 and J is TRBJ2-1; maybe TRBD2 (6 bases). Germline values: CDR1 SGHVS, CDR2 FQNEAQ. Trimming shortened V by 5 bases and J by 0 bases, and 17 bases separated the two germline ends. This CDR3 region has 17 residues. CDR3 in amino acids: CASSPREPHSSYNEQFF. CDR3 nucleotides: TGTGCCAGCAGCCCTCGGGAGCCCCATAGCTCCTACAATGAGCAGTTCTTC.

This clonotype was counted between two and nine times. The chain is built from TRBV20-1 and TRBJ2-3; 7 bases are shared with TRBD1. CDR1 DFQATT and CDR2 SNEGSKA come from the germline V gene (reference sequence). This CDR3 has 15 amino acids. The V gene end was trimmed by 3 bases and the J gene end by 4 bases; junction bases not matched to a gene: 10. The CDR3 DNA reads as TGCAGTGCTAGGAGGGGACAGAACCTCCCAGATACGCAGTATTTT. This sequence encodes CSARRGQNLPDTQYF.

This clonotype has a single count. The CDR3 spells CSARDPFNEQFF. The CDR3 region has the DNA TGCAGTGCTAGAGATCCCTTTAATGAGCAGTTCTTC. This rearrangement joins TRBV20-1 to TRBJ2-1, with D unclear. Germline V gene data show CDR1 as DFQATT and CDR2 as SNEGSKA (reference sequence). Trimming cost V 0 bases and J 7 bases, with 7 bases left between them. The CDR3 sequence is 12 residues long.

The V gene is TRBV28, the J gene TRBJ2-7; D gene unclear. CDR3 size: 14 residues. CDR1 is MDHEN, CDR2 SYDVKM, per germline. The V end was cut by 6 bases, the J end by 3 bases, with 15 bases between. In DNA, the CDR3 is TGTGCCAGCAGCCCTGTGGCCCCACACTACGAGCAGTACTTC. Amino acids: CASSPVAPHYEQYF.

This rearrangement joins TRBV18 to TRBJ2-7, with 13 bases matching TRBD2. The germline V gene has CDR1 KGHSH and CDR2 LQKENI. Trimming cost V 4 bases and J 5 bases; bases outside gene matches: 17. The CDR3 contains 19 residues. CDR3 region: CASSRGTGQRLAGGHEQYV. The CDR3, as DNA: TGTGCCAGCTCACGGGGGACAGGACAACGACTAGCGGGAGGCCACGAGCAGTACGTC.

There are a few counts of this clonotype. The rearrangement uses TRBV20-1 and TRBJ2-7, with D perhaps given as TRBD1 or TRBD2 (5 bases each). The CDR3 is made up of 12 amino acids. Germline values: CDR1 DFQATT, CDR2 SNEGSKA (reference sequence). Trimming removed 2 bases at V and 6 bases at J, with 11 bases between. Here the CDR3 DNA reads TGCAGTGCTAGAAGAGGGGTAGGCGAGCAGTACTTC. Residues: CSARRGVGEQYF.